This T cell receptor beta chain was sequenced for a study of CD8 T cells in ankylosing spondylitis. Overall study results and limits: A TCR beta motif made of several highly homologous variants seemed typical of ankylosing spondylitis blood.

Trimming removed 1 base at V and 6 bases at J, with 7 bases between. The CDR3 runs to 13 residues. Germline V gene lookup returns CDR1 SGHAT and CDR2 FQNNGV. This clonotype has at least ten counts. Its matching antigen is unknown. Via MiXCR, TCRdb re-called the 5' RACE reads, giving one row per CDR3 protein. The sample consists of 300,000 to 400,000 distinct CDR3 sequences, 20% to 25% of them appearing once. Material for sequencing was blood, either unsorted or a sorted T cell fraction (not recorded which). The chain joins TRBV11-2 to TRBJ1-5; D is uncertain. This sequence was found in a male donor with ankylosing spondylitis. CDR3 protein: CASSLVPGQPQHF. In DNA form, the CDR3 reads TGTGCCAGCAGCTTAGTGCCCGGTCAGCCCCAGCATTTT.